This T cell receptor (beta chain) appears in the sequencing data of a study of T-cell memory formation after mild COVID-19. Broader study findings: Contracting CD4+ clones lay largely in CM and EM, with CD8+ ones residing in EMRA. Clones that contracted from day 15 to 85 were balanced CD4/CD8, while later expanders leaned CD4+.

From germline, CDR1 is MDHEN and CDR2 SYDVKM. The V end was cut by 5 bases, the J end by 3 bases, with 13 bases between. The CDR3 extends over 14 amino acids. TCR alpha and TCR beta cDNA libraries carrying sample barcodes and UMIs came from 5'RACE with constant-segment primers. TCRdb used MiXCR to reprocess the 5' RACE reads, holding one entry per CDR3 protein. Altogether 270,000 or so distinct CDR3 sequences are present, around 17% being singletons, with the ten largest covering around 21%. This clonotype has just a few counts. Its antigen is unidentified. This receptor was identified in a man between 18 and 35 years old who had mild COVID-19 (a few samples of this study predate the infection). Cell type and time point are not known. The sample consisted of PBMCs or a T cell subset sorted from them (not recorded which). V gene TRBV28 combines with J gene TRBJ1-1; D may be TRBD1 (6 bases). The CDR3 sequence: CASSAPPGDTEAFF. In DNA, the CDR3 is TGTGCCAGCAGTGCCCCTCCAGGGGACACTGAAGCTTTCTTT.